This is a list of T cell receptor beta chains from one sample in a study of early T cells in non-severe SARS-CoV-2 infection. TCRdb analysed the 5' RACE reads with MiXCR anew, one entry per CDR3 protein. The sample records some 61,000 distinct CDR3 sequences, under 11% being singletons. The sequenced sample was whole blood. The receptors come from an adult who was a healthcare worker with PCR-confirmed SARS-CoV-2 infection or an uninfected control (not recorded which). CDR3s include the opening cysteine and the closing phenylalanine or tryptophan. The order of the fields is CDR3 DNA, CDR3 protein, V gene, clone size, J gene, D gene. The D gene is left open where the match is weak. Where a row states a size, it is once, few, many or the class of an expanded clone; other rows omit it.

TGCAGTGCTGCCAGACAGGGGGTTGTCTACGAGCAGTACTTC,CSAARQGVVYEQYF,TRBV20-1,many,TRBJ2-7,TRBD1
TGCAGTTCAAAAAAAGGGCAGTATGGCTACACCTTC,CSSKKGQYGYTF,TRBV20-1,.,TRBJ1-2,.
TGTGCCAGCAGCCCGAACATTTTTTCGGGAGTTTACAATGAGCAGTTCTTC,CASSPNIFSGVYNEQFF,TRBV7-9,many,TRBJ2-1,.
TGTGCCAGCAGCTTAGCGGGAGGAATGAACACTGAAGCTTTCTTT,CASSLAGGMNTEAFF,TRBV7-2,.,TRBJ1-1,.
TGCAGTGCTAGTCGAGTAGCGGGAGATGAGACCCAGTACTTC,CSASRVAGDETQYF,TRBV20-1,.,TRBJ2-5,TRBD2
TGTGCCAGCAGTGAGGCGAGGGCGCGGTCCTACGAGCAGTACTTC,CASSEARARSYEQYF,TRBV25-1,.,TRBJ2-7,.
TGCAGTGCTACCAAAGACCTAGATACGCAGTATTTT,CSATKDLDTQYF,TRBV20-1,few,TRBJ2-3,.
TGTGCCAGCAGGACACCTAGCGGGGGGATTTCTGGGGCCAACGTCCTGACTTTC,CASRTPSGGISGANVLTF,TRBV2,.,TRBJ2-6,TRBD2
TGTGCCAGCCGGGGATGGGGAGGGGTCGGCACAGATACGCAGTATTTT,CASRGWGGVGTDTQYF,TRBV27,few,TRBJ2-3,TRBD2
TGTGCCAGCAGTCGAACCGCGGGGACAGGGGGCGGTGAGCAGTACTTC,CASSRTAGTGGGEQYF,TRBV7-9,many,TRBJ2-7,TRBD1
TGCAGTGCTAGAGACCCAGCGGGGGGGCGTGAGACCCAGTACTTC,CSARDPAGGRETQYF,TRBV20-1,many,TRBJ2-5,TRBD2
TGTGCCAGCCGCGTCCTCCCTAGCTACACCGGGGAGCTGTTTTTT,CASRVLPSYTGELFF,TRBV6-2/TRBV6-3,few,TRBJ2-2,.
TGTGCCATCAGTGAGTCGAAGTTAGCGGGGGGCCTGAGGCAGACCCAGTACTTC,CAISESKLAGGLRQTQYF,TRBV10-3,many,TRBJ2-5,TRBD2
TGTGCCAGCAGCTTAGCGGGACAGGGCGCCGGGGAGCTGTTTTTT,CASSLAGQGAGELFF,TRBV11-2,many,TRBJ2-2,TRBD1
TGTGCCAGCAGCTTACCTAGCACAGATACGCAGTATTTT,CASSLPSTDTQYF,TRBV7-3,few,TRBJ2-3,.
TGTGCCAGCGGGGGTGAACAGGACAATGAGCAGTTCTTC,CASGGEQDNEQFF,TRBV2,.,TRBJ2-1,.
TGTGCCTGGAGTGTAGGGTTAACCCTGGAGCAGTACTTC,CAWSVGLTLEQYF,TRBV30,.,TRBJ2-7,.
TGTGCCAGCAGCCCCCTCGGCAGGGGCTATGGCTACACCTTC,CASSPLGRGYGYTF,TRBV3-1,many,TRBJ1-2,.
TGTGCCAGCAGCTTGGATCTGCTAGCGGGAGGTCGGAGCACAGATACGCAGTATTTT,CASSLDLLAGGRSTDTQYF,TRBV5-5,.,TRBJ2-3,TRBD2
TGTGCCAGCACTCTAGCTTACGAGCAGTACTTC,CASTLAYEQYF,TRBV28,.,TRBJ2-7,.
TGCGCCAGCAGCTTGGCGCAAACCTCGGATACGCAGTATTTT,CASSLAQTSDTQYF,TRBV5-1,.,TRBJ2-3,.
TGTGCCAGCAGCCCACTAGCGAGGGAGACCCAGTACTTC,CASSPLARETQYF,TRBV7-2,.,TRBJ2-5,TRBD2
TGTGCCAGCAGCTTAGGCTCGGGCGGGACTCCTGACAATGAGCAGTTCTTC,CASSLGSGGTPDNEQFF,TRBV11-2,many,TRBJ2-1,.
TGTGCCAGCAGTTTGAGGCGAGAGACCCAGTACTTC,CASSLRRETQYF,TRBV12-3/TRBV12-4,many,TRBJ2-5,.
TGCAGCGTTACTAGCGGGGGGCGCACAGATACGCAGTATTTT,CSVTSGGRTDTQYF,TRBV29-1,few,TRBJ2-3,TRBD2
TGCAGCGTTGCAGGGTTTTTGGCAGATACGCAGTATTTT,CSVAGFLADTQYF,TRBV29-1,.,TRBJ2-3,.
TGTGCCAGTAGTATCCGAATGCACACTCCCTACGAGCAGTACTTC,CASSIRMHTPYEQYF,TRBV19,.,TRBJ2-7,.
TGTGCCAGCAGCTTAGGGGGACACCCTGGCTACACCTTC,CASSLGGHPGYTF,TRBV7-2,.,TRBJ1-2,.
TGCAGCGTTCATTCGGGGCGACAAGAGACCCAGTACTTC,CSVHSGRQETQYF,TRBV29-1,.,TRBJ2-5,.
TGTGCCAGCAGCTCAACCTCCAGCAATGAGCAGTTCTTC,CASSSTSSNEQFF,TRBV5-4,many,TRBJ2-1,.
TGTGCCAGCTCAGTCTGGCCAGGCACAGATACGCAGTATTTT,CASSVWPGTDTQYF,TRBV18,few,TRBJ2-3,.
TGTGCCAGCAGGCAAACCGGGACAACTTCCTACGAGCAGTACTTC,CASRQTGTTSYEQYF,TRBV6-5,.,TRBJ2-7,.
TGTGCCAGCAGTGTAGCGGGAGATGAATCCTACGAGCAGTACTTC,CASSVAGDESYEQYF,TRBV7-2,few,TRBJ2-7,TRBD2
TGCAGTGCTAGAGACGGGACGTCGGGCAATCAGCCCCAGCATTTT,CSARDGTSGNQPQHF,TRBV20-1,few,TRBJ1-5,.
TGTGCCAGCAGTCGGGACTCCCAAGAGACCCAGTACTTC,CASSRDSQETQYF,TRBV27,many,TRBJ2-5,.
TGTGCCAGCAGACCGGGGGCGGGCGGGGAGCTGTTTTTT,CASRPGAGGELFF,TRBV9,many,TRBJ2-2,.
TGTGCCAGCAGTCCGGACAACTACTATGGCTACACCTTC,CASSPDNYYGYTF,TRBV6-2/TRBV6-3,few,TRBJ1-2,.